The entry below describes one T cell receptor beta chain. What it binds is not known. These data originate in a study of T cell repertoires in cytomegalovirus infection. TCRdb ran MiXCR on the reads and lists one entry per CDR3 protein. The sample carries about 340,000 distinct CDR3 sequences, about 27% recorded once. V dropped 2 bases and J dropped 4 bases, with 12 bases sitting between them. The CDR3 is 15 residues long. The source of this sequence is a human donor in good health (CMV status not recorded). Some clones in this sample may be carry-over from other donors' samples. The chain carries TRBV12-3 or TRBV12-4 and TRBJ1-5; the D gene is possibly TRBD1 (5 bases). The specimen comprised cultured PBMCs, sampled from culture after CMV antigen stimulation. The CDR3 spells CASSLLGVRNQPQHF. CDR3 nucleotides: TGTGCCAGCAGTTTATTGGGGGTAAGAAATCAGCCCCAGCATTTT.